This is a list of T cell receptor beta chains from one sample in a study of shared clonotypes between healthy human individuals. Sequencing used immunoSEQ multiplex PCR; TCRdb keeps in-frame clones, though not all of them. The data show roughly 680,000 clones, roughly two thirds seen once. Sequenced sample: memory CD4+ T cells sorted from blood. These receptors were taken from a woman in her 30s in good health. Each CDR3 is given with its conserved first and last residue. A D gene is named only where the DNA matches it firmly. The listing skips clone size in some rows; elsewhere it reads once, few, many or a size class.

clone size	CDR3 length	V gene	J gene	D gene	CDR3 protein	CDR3 DNA
.	15	TRBV28	TRBJ1-1	.	CASSRAGTQITEAFF	TGTGCCAGCAGTCGCGCCGGGACCCAAATCACTGAAGCTTTCTTT
.	19	TRBV7-8	TRBJ1-2	.	CASSFPAGVGRLANYGYTF	TGTGCCAGCAGCTTCCCAGCAGGGGTAGGGAGGTTGGCTAACTATGGCTACACCTTC
.	15	TRBV6-1	TRBJ2-7	TRBD1	CASSSPGTGKDEQYF	TGTGCCAGCAGTTCCCCCGGGACAGGGAAGGACGAGCAGTACTTC
.	11	TRBV11-2	TRBJ1-2	.	CASSSRGGYTF	TGTGCCAGCAGTTCGAGGGGGGGCTACACCTTC
.	15	TRBV27	TRBJ2-1	TRBD2	CASSPLAGTVNEQFF	TGTGCCAGCAGTCCACTAGCGGGAACAGTGAATGAGCAGTTCTTC
.	19	TRBV19	TRBJ2-5	TRBD2	CASSIASGTSGPGGETQYF	TGTGCCAGTAGTATCGCTTCCGGGACTAGCGGTCCAGGAGGGGAGACCCAGTACTTC
.	12	TRBV28	TRBJ2-5	.	CASSLLQETQYF	TGTGCCAGCAGTTTATTGCAAGAGACCCAGTACTTC
.	15	TRBV9	TRBJ2-5	TRBD2	CASSVAPSGKETQYF	TGTGCCAGCAGCGTAGCTCCTAGCGGGAAAGAGACCCAGTACTTC
few	14	TRBV7-8	TRBJ2-7	TRBD1	CASSIRDSPYEQYF	TGTGCCAGCAGCATCCGGGACAGCCCCTACGAGCAGTACTTC
many	12	TRBV28	TRBJ1-2	.	CASSGTLYGYTF	TGTGCCAGCAGCGGGACACTCTATGGCTACACCTTC
once	14	TRBV18	TRBJ2-2	.	CASADGGLTGELFF	TGTGCCAGTGCTGACGGCGGGCTCACCGGGGAGCTGTTTTTT
many	15	TRBV5-1	TRBJ1-2	.	CASSFFTGDFYGYTF	TGCGCCAGCAGCTTTTTTACGGGGGATTTCTATGGCTACACCTTC
.	14	TRBV25-1	TRBJ2-7	.	CASRGSGRLYEQYF	TGTGCCAGCAGGGGAAGCGGGCGTCTCTACGAGCAGTACTTC
.	13	TRBV29-1	TRBJ2-3	.	CSVGGRSTDTQYF	TGCAGCGTTGGAGGCCGAAGCACAGATACGCAGTATTTT
few	13	TRBV7-9	TRBJ1-5	TRBD1	CASSTGQYQPQHF	TGTGCCAGCAGCACGGGACAGTATCAGCCCCAGCATTTT
.	15	TRBV28	TRBJ2-3	TRBD2	CASRGTSGRIDTQYF	TGTGCCAGCAGGGGGACTAGCGGGAGAATAGATACGCAGTATTTT
few	15	TRBV6-1	TRBJ1-1	.	CASSENPGGSTEAFF	TGTGCCAGCAGTGAAAATCCGGGAGGGTCCACTGAAGCTTTCTTT
.	15	TRBV28	TRBJ2-2	TRBD1	CASSFRGQVTGELFF	TGTGCCAGCAGTTTCAGGGGGCAGGTCACCGGGGAGCTGTTTTTT
.	15	TRBV10-2	TRBJ2-5	TRBD1	CASSRQGVLEETQYF	TGCGCCAGCTCAAGACAGGGGGTTTTGGAGGAGACCCAGTACTTC
.	16	TRBV7-3	TRBJ2-1	TRBD2	CASSLRSASGSREQFF	TGTGCCAGCAGCTTACGTTCGGCTAGCGGGAGTCGTGAGCAGTTCTTC
.	13	TRBV5-4	TRBJ1-2	.	CASSFSGDYGYTF	TGTGCCAGCAGCTTTTCCGGGGACTATGGCTACACCTTC
.	10	TRBV29-1	TRBJ2-3	.	CSVYFNTQYF	TGCAGCGTATACTTTAATACGCAGTATTTT
few	15	TRBV11-2	TRBJ2-1	TRBD1	CASSYRDRSYNEQFF	TGTGCCAGCAGCTACCGGGACAGGTCCTACAATGAGCAGTTCTTC
few	13	TRBV2	TRBJ2-5	TRBD1	CASSQTGVETQYF	TGTGCCAGCAGTCAGACAGGGGTAGAGACCCAGTACTTC
.	14	TRBV18	TRBJ2-5	TRBD1	CASSPQDRAETQYF	TGTGCCAGCTCACCCCAGGACAGGGCGGAGACCCAGTACTTC
.	11	TRBV18	TRBJ2-3	.	CASSPADTQYF	TGTGCCAGCTCACCGGCAGATACGCAGTATTTT
.	17	TRBV25-1	TRBJ1-1	.	CASSERERTAMNTEAFF	TGTGCCAGCAGTGAACGCGAACGGACGGCCATGAACACTGAAGCTTTCTTT
.	14	TRBV5-1	TRBJ2-3	TRBD1	CASSFGTGGITQYF	TGCGCCAGCAGCTTTGGGACAGGGGGCATTACGCAGTATTTT
.	16	TRBV5-1	TRBJ2-7	.	CASSLKSSDYSYEQYF	TGCGCCAGCAGCTTGAAGTCGTCCGACTATTCCTACGAGCAGTACTTC
few	13	TRBV28	TRBJ1-2	.	CASRRFGGSGYTF	TGTGCCAGCCGACGATTTGGGGGTTCAGGCTACACCTTC
few	13	TRBV30	TRBJ1-1	.	CAWTGTANTEAFF	TGTGCCTGGACCGGGACTGCTAACACTGAAGCTTTCTTT
many	11	TRBV2	TRBJ1-4	.	CASRGDEKLFF	TGTGCCAGCAGGGGTGATGAAAAACTGTTTTTT
many	14	TRBV29-1	TRBJ2-2	TRBD1	CSARRTGNTGELFF	TGCAGCGCCAGAAGGACAGGGAACACCGGGGAGCTGTTTTTT
few	17	TRBV7-9	TRBJ2-1	.	CASSYGGTTPRYNEQFF	TGTGCCAGCAGCTATGGGGGGACAACCCCCCGTTACAATGAGCAGTTCTTC
.	14	TRBV19	TRBJ1-1	.	CASSIDRERITAFF	TGTGCCAGTAGTATAGATCGCGAGAGGATAACAGCTTTCTTT
.	19	TRBV4-1	TRBJ2-5	TRBD2	CASSPLGLAGGGGQETQYF	TGCGCCAGCAGTCCGCTTGGGCTAGCGGGAGGGGGGGGCCAAGAGACCCAGTACTTC
.	14	TRBV28	TRBJ1-1	.	CASERPRSPGEAFF	TGTGCCAGTGAACGTCCGAGGAGCCCTGGGGAAGCTTTCTTT
many	15	TRBV15	TRBJ2-1	.	CATSREVGSYNEQFF	TGTGCCACCAGCAGAGAGGTGGGAAGCTACAATGAGCAGTTCTTC
.	16	TRBV11-2	TRBJ2-3	TRBD1	CASSTEGRGRVDTQYF	TGTGCCAGCAGCACCGAAGGCAGGGGGCGCGTAGATACGCAGTATTTT
many	12	TRBV7-2	TRBJ1-2	.	CASSLENYGYTF	TGTGCCAGCAGCTTAGAGAACTATGGCTACACCTTC
.	15	TRBV27	TRBJ2-7	.	CASSLKDSLRYEQYF	TGTGCCAGCAGTTTAAAGGACAGCCTCCGCTACGAGCAGTACTTC
many	17	TRBV7-2	TRBJ2-1	TRBD2	CASSSVRLAGTDNEQFF	TGTGCCAGCAGCTCGGTGAGACTAGCGGGGACAGACAATGAGCAGTTCTTC
.	11	TRBV29-1	TRBJ2-7	.	CSVIVVYEQYF	TGCAGCGTTATAGTAGTGTACGAGCAGTACTTC
.	12	TRBV18	TRBJ2-3	.	CASSPSTDTQYF	TGTGCCAGCTCACCATCGACAGATACGCAGTATTTT
many	11	TRBV7-2	TRBJ2-5	.	CASSLAETQYF	TGTGCCAGCAGCTTAGCCGAGACCCAGTACTTC